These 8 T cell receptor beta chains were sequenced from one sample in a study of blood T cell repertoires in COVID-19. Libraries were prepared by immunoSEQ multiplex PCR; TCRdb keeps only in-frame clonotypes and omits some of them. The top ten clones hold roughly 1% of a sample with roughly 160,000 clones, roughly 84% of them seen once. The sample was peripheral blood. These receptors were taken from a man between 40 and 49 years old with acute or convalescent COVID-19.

For the CDR3, the DNA is TGTGCCAGCAGCAGGGGGACAGAGAACACTGAAGCTTTCTTT. Protein: CASSRGTENTEAFF. The chain employs TRBV21-1 and TRBJ1-1; TRBD1, the table's D call, was not compared with the DNA. TRBV21-1 is a pseudogene. The CDR3 length is 14 residues.

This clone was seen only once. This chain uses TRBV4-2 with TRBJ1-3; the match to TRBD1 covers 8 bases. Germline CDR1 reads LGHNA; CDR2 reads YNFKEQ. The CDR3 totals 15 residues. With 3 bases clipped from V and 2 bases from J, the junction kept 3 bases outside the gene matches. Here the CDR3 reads CASSHQQGAGNTIYF. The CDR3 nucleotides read TGTGCCAGCAGCCATCAACAGGGGGCTGGAAACACCATATATTTT.

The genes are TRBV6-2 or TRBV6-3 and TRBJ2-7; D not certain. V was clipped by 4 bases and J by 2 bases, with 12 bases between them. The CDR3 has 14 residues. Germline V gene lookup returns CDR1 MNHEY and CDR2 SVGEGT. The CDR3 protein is CASSSTRITYEQYF. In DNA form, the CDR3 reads TGTGCCAGCAGTTCGACACGGATAACCTACGAGCAGTACTTC.

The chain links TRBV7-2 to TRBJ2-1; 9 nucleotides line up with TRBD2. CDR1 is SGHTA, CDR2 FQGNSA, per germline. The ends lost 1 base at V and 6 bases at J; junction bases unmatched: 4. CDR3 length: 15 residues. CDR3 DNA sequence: TGTGCCAGCAGCTTAGGCCTAGCGGGGCTCAATGAGCAGTTCTTC. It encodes CASSLGLAGLNEQFF.

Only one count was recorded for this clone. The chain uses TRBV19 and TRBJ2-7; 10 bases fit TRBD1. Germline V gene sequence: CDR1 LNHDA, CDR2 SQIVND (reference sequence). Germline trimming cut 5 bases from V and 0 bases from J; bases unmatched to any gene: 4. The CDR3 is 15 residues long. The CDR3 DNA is TGTGCCAGTAGTTCCGGGACAGGGGCCTCCTACGAGCAGTACTTC. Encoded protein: CASSSGTGASYEQYF. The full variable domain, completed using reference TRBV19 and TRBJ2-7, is DGGITQSPKYLFRKEGQNVTLSCEQNLNHDAMYWYRQDPGQGLRLIYYSQIVNDFQKGDIAEGYSVSREKKESFPLTVTSAQKNPTAFYLCASSSGTGASYEQYFGPGTRLTVT.

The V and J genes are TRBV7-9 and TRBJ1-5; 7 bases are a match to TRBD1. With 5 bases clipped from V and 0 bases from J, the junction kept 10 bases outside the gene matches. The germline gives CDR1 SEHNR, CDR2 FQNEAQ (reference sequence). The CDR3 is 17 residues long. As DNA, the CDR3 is TGTGCCAGCAGCAGCACAGGGGCGCCATATAGCAATCAGCCCCAGCATTTT. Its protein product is CASSSTGAPYSNQPQHF.

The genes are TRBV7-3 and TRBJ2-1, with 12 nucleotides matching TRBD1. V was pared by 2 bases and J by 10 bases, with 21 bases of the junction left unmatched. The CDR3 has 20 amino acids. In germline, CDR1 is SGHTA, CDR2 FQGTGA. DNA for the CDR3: TGTGCCAGCAGCTTACCCAGTCCCGGGACAGGGGGCAAGACGGGCCAGGAGCAGTTCTTC. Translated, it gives CASSLPSPGTGGKTGQEQFF.

This CDR3 is CASSPQISELNEKLFF. Written as DNA, the CDR3 is TGTGCCAGCTCACCACAGATTAGTGAACTTAATGAAAAACTGTTTTTT. V gene TRBV18 combines with J gene TRBJ1-4; no clear D. CDR3 length: 16 amino acids. Per the germline V gene, CDR1 is KGHSH and CDR2 is LQKENI. V dropped 1 base and J dropped 4 bases, with 13 bases sitting between them.